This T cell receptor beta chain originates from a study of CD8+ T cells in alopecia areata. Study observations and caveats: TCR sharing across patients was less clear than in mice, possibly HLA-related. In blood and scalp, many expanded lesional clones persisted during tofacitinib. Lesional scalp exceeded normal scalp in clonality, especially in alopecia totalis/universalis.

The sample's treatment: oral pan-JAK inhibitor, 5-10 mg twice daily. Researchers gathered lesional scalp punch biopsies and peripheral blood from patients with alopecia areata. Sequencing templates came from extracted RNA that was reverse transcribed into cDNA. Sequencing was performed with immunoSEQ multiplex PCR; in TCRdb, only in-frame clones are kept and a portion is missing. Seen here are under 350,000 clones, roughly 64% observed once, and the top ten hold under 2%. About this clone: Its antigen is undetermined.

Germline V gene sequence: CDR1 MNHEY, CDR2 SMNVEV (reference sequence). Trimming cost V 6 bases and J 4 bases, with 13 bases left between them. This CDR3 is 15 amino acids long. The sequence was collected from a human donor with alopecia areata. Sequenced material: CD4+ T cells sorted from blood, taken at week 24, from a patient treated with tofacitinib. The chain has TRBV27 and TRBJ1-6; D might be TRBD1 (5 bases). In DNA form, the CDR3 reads TGTGCCAGCAGCCTAGGGACGGAGTATAATTCACCCCTCCACTTT. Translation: CASSLGTEYNSPLHF.